Included here is one T cell receptor (beta chain) sequence, with context. Its antigen remains unknown. The same CDR3 also results from other DNA sequences found in this sample. Healthy and HIV-negative, the adult donors had no recent acute infections or vaccinations. The investigators split CD4+ cells into a CD45RA+ naive subset and a CD45RA-negative memory subset. Sequenced by immunoSEQ multiplex PCR; TCRdb stores in-frame clones only, minus some. Here the sample spans 1,500,000 or so clones, approximately 97% being singletons. The data are from a study of shared clonotypes between healthy human individuals. Findings of the study overall: An expected dependence of interdonor clonotype sharing on sequencing depth was noted. Richness estimates generally favored naive over memory subsets.

With 4 bases removed from V and 7 bases from J, the gap between germline ends came to 7 bases. CDR3 size: 10 residues. Per germline, CDR1 SQVTM and CDR2 ANQGSEA. This sequence originates from a man under 40 in good health. The sequenced material came from naive CD4+ T cells sorted from blood. Subset indicated: CD45RA+ positively selected. The chain recombines TRBV29-1 with TRBJ2-5, with no clear D. CDR3 in amino acids: CSVVGGTQYF. The CDR3 DNA reads TGCAGCGTTGTGGGCGGGACCCAGTACTTC. The entire variable domain, with the rest obtained from reference TRBV29-1 and TRBJ2-5, is as follows: SAVISQKPSRDICQRGTSLTIQCQVDSQVTMMFWYRQQPGQSLTLIATANQGSEATYESGFVIDKFPISRPNLTFSTLTVSNMSPEDSSIYLCSVVGGTQYFGPGTRLLVL.